The present TCR beta chain was sequenced within a study of CD8+ T cells in alopecia areata. As the sequencing template, cDNA was produced by extracting RNA and reverse transcribing it. Profiled with immunoSEQ multiplex PCR; TCRdb holds only in-frame clones, not every one. The sample lists some 200,000 clones, roughly 50% seen once, with 4.5% to 6% in the top ten. Material: CD8+ T cells sorted from blood. The TCR originated in a human donor in good health.

CDR3 loop: CASSEQLKPQHF. CDR3 DNA: TGTGCCAGCAGCGAACAGTTAAAGCCCCAGCATTTT. J is TRBJ1-5 and V is TRBV11-1, with unresolved D. The ends were cut back, 5 bases at V and 8 bases at J, with 10 bases in the middle. CDR3 size: 12 residues. Germline CDR1 is SGHAT and CDR2 is FQDESV (reference sequence).